This T cell receptor beta chain was identified in a study of T cell repertoires in cytomegalovirus infection. MiXCR, run by TCRdb on the reads, gives a single entry per CDR3 protein. The repertoire has 750,000 to 950,000 distinct CDR3 sequences, just under 30% of them found once; the top ten carry around 12%. About this clonotype itself: What it binds is unknown.

Germline-derived CDR1 and CDR2 are LNHNV and YYDKDF (reference sequence). V lost 4 bases and J lost 4, with 16 bases in between. The CDR3 is made up of 15 amino acids. Specimen: cultured CD8+ T cells from PBMCs, collected from culture after CMV antigen stimulation. V usage is TRBV15 and J usage is TRBJ2-5; the D gene is possibly TRBD2 (5 bases). This sequence originates from a human donor in good health (CMV status not recorded). Some clones in this sample may be carry-over from other donors' samples. The CDR3 loop reads CATSISRSGRETQYF. In DNA, the CDR3 is TGTGCCACCAGCATCTCCCGGAGCGGAAGAGAGACCCAGTACTTC.